The rows below give T cell receptor beta chains drawn from one sample of a study of blood T cell repertoires in COVID-19. Data came from immunoSEQ multiplex PCR; TCRdb stores just in-frame clones and leaves some out. The table records about 280,000 clones, about 85% of them present only once. Source material: peripheral blood. These receptors were obtained from a woman in her fifties or sixties who had recovered from COVID-19. Each CDR3 is given with its conserved first and last residue. Each record gives: J gene, V gene, CDR3 length, D gene, clone size, CDR3 protein, CDR3 DNA. A D gene is named only where the DNA matches it firmly. Part of the rows lack a size; the others show once, few, many or a class for expanded clones.

TRBJ1-2 TRBV12-5 16 TRBD1 - CASGSSRDSYNYGYTF TGTGCTAGTGGTTCGAGCCGGGACAGCTATAACTATGGCTACACCTTC
TRBJ2-5 TRBV9 16 - - CASSPGGGGYQETQYF TGTGCCAGCAGCCCGGGTGGTGGTGGGTACCAAGAGACCCAGTACTTC
TRBJ2-7 TRBV7-2 16 - - CASSQTVEGRGYEQYF TGTGCCAGCAGCCAGACAGTGGAGGGAAGGGGTTACGAGCAGTACTTC
TRBJ1-6 TRBV28 15 TRBD1 - CASRALQGLNSPLHF TGTGCCAGCAGGGCACTACAGGGGCTGAATTCACCCCTCCACTTT
TRBJ2-7 TRBV4-2 15 TRBD1 once CASSQTGTGAHEQYF TGTGCCAGCAGCCAAACCGGGACAGGGGCCCACGAGCAGTACTTC
TRBJ2-1 TRBV6-5 15 TRBD2 - CASSYSSGRDNEQFF TGTGCCAGCAGTTACTCGAGCGGGAGGGACAATGAGCAGTTCTTC
TRBJ1-5 TRBV30 15 - - CAWSLGGSRNQPQHF TGTGCCTGGAGTCTAGGAGGGAGCAGAAATCAGCCCCAGCATTTT
TRBJ1-3 TRBV10-3 15 - - CAISPGPKGGNTIYF TGTGCCATCTCCCCGGGTCCGAAAGGAGGAAACACCATATATTTT
TRBJ1-1 TRBV27 13 - few CASSTSTGRLAFF TGTGCCAGCAGTACCTCGACAGGCAGGTTAGCTTTCTTT
TRBJ2-3 TRBV5-1 15 TRBD2 - CASSSGTSGGDTQYF TGCGCCAGCAGCTCCGGGACTAGCGGGGGGGATACGCAGTATTTT
TRBJ1-1 TRBV19 15 - - CASSGSPGGRTEAFF TGTGCCAGTAGTGGGAGTCCCGGGGGTAGGACTGAAGCTTTCTTT
TRBJ1-1 TRBV30 17 TRBD1 - CAWSAGTGHTGRTEAFF TGTGCCTGGAGCGCTGGGACAGGACACACAGGGAGGACTGAAGCTTTCTTT
TRBJ2-7 TRBV3-1/TRBV3-2 15 TRBD2 - CASSHPGTSGYEQYF TGTGCCAGCAGCCACCCCGGGACTAGCGGTTACGAGCAGTACTTC
TRBJ2-7 TRBV4-3 14 - few CASSQEVGGYEQYF TGCGCCAGCAGCCAAGAAGTAGGGGGCTACGAGCAGTACTTC
TRBJ1-3 TRBV7-9 16 - - CASSVQGVSSGNTIYF TGTGCCAGCAGCGTGCAAGGGGTCAGCTCTGGAAACACCATATATTTT
TRBJ2-2 TRBV7-2 15 TRBD1 - CASSSGQGNTGELFF TGTGCCAGCAGCTCGGGACAGGGGAACACCGGGGAGCTGTTTTTT
TRBJ1-2 TRBV28 17 - - CASSSHSKRRTNYGYTF TGTGCCAGCAGTTCACACTCTAAACGGAGGACTAACTATGGCTACACCTTC
TRBJ2-5 TRBV6-5 14 - once CASTLSGAQETQYF TGTGCCAGCACCCTGAGTGGGGCCCAAGAGACCCAGTACTTC
TRBJ2-1 TRBV7-8 15 TRBD2 - CASSIAGEAYNEQFF TGTGCCAGCAGCATAGCGGGAGAGGCCTACAATGAGCAGTTCTTC
TRBJ1-2 TRBV15 15 - - CATSRVKQGNYGYTF TGTGCCACCAGCAGAGTTAAACAGGGCAACTATGGCTACACCTTC
TRBJ2-1 TRBV7-9 12 - - CASSFSGNEQFF TGTGCCAGCAGCTTTTCAGGAAATGAGCAGTTCTTC
TRBJ1-6 TRBV5-1 16 TRBD1 - CASSLEGGPYNSPLHF TGCGCCAGCAGCTTGGAAGGGGGCCCCTATAATTCACCCCTCCACTTT
TRBJ2-7 TRBV5-1 14 - few CASSFTGNSYEQYF TGCGCCAGCAGCTTCACAGGGAACTCCTACGAGCAGTACTTC
TRBJ1-2 TRBV5-1 13 TRBD1 - CASSPGTEYGYTF TGCGCCAGCAGCCCCGGGACAGAGTATGGCTACACCTTC
TRBJ2-7 TRBV30 16 TRBD2 once CAWSGLELAGGPEQYF TGTGCCTGGAGTGGATTAGAACTAGCGGGAGGGCCCGAGCAGTACTTC
TRBJ1-6 TRBV18 14 - few CASSQTGSGTPLHF TGTGCCAGCTCACAAACAGGGTCCGGGACACCCCTCCACTTT
TRBJ2-1 TRBV7-3 16 - - CASSSATGISYNEQFF TGTGCCAGCAGCTCCGCGACAGGCATCTCCTACAATGAGCAGTTCTTC
TRBJ2-3 TRBV5-1 15 TRBD1 - CASSFQGARSDTQYF TGCGCCAGCAGCTTTCAGGGGGCTCGCTCAGATACGCAGTATTTT
TRBJ1-6 TRBV6-5 15 TRBD1 - CASSPSTGEGSPLHF TGTGCCAGCAGTCCATCGACAGGGGAGGGTTCACCCCTCCACTTT
TRBJ1-2 TRBV27 15 TRBD1 - CASSLTGSGSGGYTF TGTGCCAGCAGTTTGACAGGGTCGGGGAGTGGTGGCTACACCTTC
TRBJ2-2 TRBV2 12 - - CASVLGRAELFF TGTGCCAGCGTTCTGGGGCGCGCGGAGCTGTTTTTT
TRBJ2-2 TRBV19 15 TRBD1 - CASVPGQGRIGELFF TGTGCCAGTGTGCCGGGACAGGGGCGAATCGGGGAGCTGTTTTTT
TRBJ2-7 TRBV6-4 14 - - CASSEGVTSYEQYF TGTGCCAGCAGTGAAGGGGTTACCTCCTACGAGCAGTACTTC
TRBJ2-7 TRBV5-4 16 TRBD2 - CASSSLDSSGVDEQYF TGTGCCAGCAGCTCCCTAGACTCTAGCGGGGTCGACGAGCAGTACTTC
TRBJ2-1 TRBV4-2 16 TRBD2 - CASSQDGEGSYNEQFF TGTGCCAGCAGCCAAGATGGGGAGGGCTCCTACAATGAGCAGTTCTTC